Listed below are T cell receptor beta chains from one sample, sequenced in a study of OX40 agonist ivuxolimab in advanced cancers. The data were produced by immunoSEQ multiplex PCR, yet TCRdb's version contains in-frame clones alone and is incomplete. The data contain fewer than 80,000 clones, roughly 85% of them singletons. This material consisted of CD4+ or CD8+ T cells sorted from blood, taken in a trial of the OX40 agonist ivuxolimab. The receptors come from an adult with an advanced solid tumor such as melanoma, head and neck, liver or kidney cancer. Each CDR3 is given with its conserved first and last residue. The D gene is left open where the match is weak. Clone size appears in some rows only: once, few, many, or a class for an expanded clone.

clone size	V gene	J gene	D gene	CDR3 DNA	CDR3 protein
-	TRBV10-3	TRBJ2-3	TRBD2	TGTGCCATCGCCGCGATAACCGGGACTAGCGGGGGGGCAGATACGCAGTATTTT	CAIAAITGTSGGADTQYF
-	TRBV5-1	TRBJ2-2	TRBD2	TGCGCCAGCAGCTTGGCCAAAGGGACTAGCGGTAACACCGGGGAGCTGTTTTTT	CASSLAKGTSGNTGELFF
-	TRBV5-1	TRBJ2-4	-	TGCGCCAGCAGCATTGGCGGGGACTCCCGAGGAAACATTCAGTACTTC	CASSIGGDSRGNIQYF
-	TRBV19	TRBJ2-3	-	TGTGCCAGTAGTCCCGGAAGGGGCCGTAGCACAGATACGCAGTATTTT	CASSPGRGRSTDTQYF
-	TRBV6-1	TRBJ2-5	-	TGTGCCAGCAGTGTCCTCGGGCGGGTTTCCTCCCAAGAGACCCAGTACTTC	CASSVLGRVSSQETQYF
-	TRBV7-6	TRBJ2-2	TRBD2	TGTGCCAGCAGCCGGCGGGGGGTGAACACCGGGGAGCTGTTTTTT	CASSRRGVNTGELFF
once	TRBV4-3	TRBJ2-7	-	TGCGCCAGCAGCCAAGATCAGGGGGGAGAGCAGTACTTC	CASSQDQGGEQYF
many	TRBV2	TRBJ2-3	TRBD2	TGTGCCAGCGGGGGGGTTTACACAGATACGCAGTATTTT	CASGGVYTDTQYF
-	TRBV11-1	TRBJ1-4	TRBD1	TGTGCCAGCAGCCGACAGGGTCGGGAAAAACTGTTTTTT	CASSRQGREKLFF
-	TRBV7-2	TRBJ2-5	-	TGTGCCAGCAGCTTAGATCCCCAGAGAGAGACCCAGTACTTC	CASSLDPQRETQYF
-	TRBV2	TRBJ2-3	TRBD2	TGTGCCAGCAGCGCCGGACTAGCGGGGGGATTTATCACAGATACGCAGTATTTT	CASSAGLAGGFITDTQYF
-	TRBV18	TRBJ1-2	-	TGTGCCAGCTCACCAATAACAGGGAGCGACTACACCTTC	CASSPITGSDYTF
once	TRBV4-1	TRBJ2-5	TRBD2	TGCGCCAGCAGCCAAGATGGGGGGGTAGCGGGGGCCGGAGAGACCCAGTACTTC	CASSQDGGVAGAGETQYF
-	TRBV4-2	TRBJ1-2	-	TGTGCCAGCAGCCAAGAGTTGCCCCCGACAGGTGACTATGGCTACACCTTC	CASSQELPPTGDYGYTF